The TCR beta chain under discussion was sequenced for a study of early T cells in non-severe SARS-CoV-2 infection. Points from the study as a whole: Sequences matched to VDJdb favored anti-spike CD8 responses, while private and CD4 specificities were missed.

There are many counts of this clonotype. No antigen is known for it. This CDR3 is 12 amino acids long. V lost 4 bases, J lost 6 bases, and 9 bases lay in between. TCRdb fed the 5' RACE reads into MiXCR, producing one record per CDR3 protein. This table has roughly 46,000 distinct CDR3 sequences, around 9.6% appearing once. The sequence derives from an adult who was a healthcare worker with PCR-confirmed SARS-CoV-2 infection or an uninfected control (not recorded which). J is TRBJ1-1 and V is TRBV12-3 or TRBV12-4; D uncertain. Material: whole blood, obtained at baseline. CDR3 sequence: CASSWGRAEAFF. The CDR3 DNA sequence: TGTGCCAGCAGTTGGGGAAGGGCTGAAGCTTTCTTT.